The 3 T cell receptor beta chains below all came from one sample that was sequenced in a study of beta chain features in type 1 diabetes. Reverse transcribing all isolated RNA meant expressed TCRB transcripts were sequenced. This table comes from immunoSEQ multiplex PCR, and its TCRdb copy is limited to in-frame clones, with some not included. The sample carries almost 350,000 clones, approximately 8.2% recorded once. Specimen: central memory CD4+ T cells from blood. These receptors all come from a woman aged 18-35 years in good health.

The chain carries TRBV4-1 and TRBJ2-7; 10 nucleotides agree with TRBD2. Germline V gives CDR1 MGHRA, CDR2 YSYEKL. This CDR3 has 15 amino acids. V lost 0 bases, J lost 3 bases, and 2 bases stayed unmatched. CDR3 in DNA: TGCGCCAGCAGCCAAGAACTAGCGGGGTACTACGAGCAGTACTTC. As protein: CASSQELAGYYEQYF.

This rearrangement joins TRBV5-1 to TRBJ2-2; the D is unclear. Trimming cost V 6 bases and J 2 bases, with 11 bases left between them. CDR1 SGHRS and CDR2 YFSETQ come from the germline V gene. There are 14 residues in the CDR3. DNA for the CDR3: TGCGCCAGCAATACTGGTCTTAACACCGGGGAGCTGTTTTTT. Its translation is CASNTGLNTGELFF.

The rearrangement links TRBV28 to TRBJ1-2; D call uncertain. The CDR3 runs to 13 residues. V dropped 8 bases and J dropped 2 bases, with 12 bases sitting between them. Germline assignment: CDR1 MDHEN and CDR2 SYDVKM. This CDR3 is CASHRDQNYGYTF. CDR3 coding DNA: TGTGCCAGCCACCGGGATCAGAACTATGGCTACACCTTC.